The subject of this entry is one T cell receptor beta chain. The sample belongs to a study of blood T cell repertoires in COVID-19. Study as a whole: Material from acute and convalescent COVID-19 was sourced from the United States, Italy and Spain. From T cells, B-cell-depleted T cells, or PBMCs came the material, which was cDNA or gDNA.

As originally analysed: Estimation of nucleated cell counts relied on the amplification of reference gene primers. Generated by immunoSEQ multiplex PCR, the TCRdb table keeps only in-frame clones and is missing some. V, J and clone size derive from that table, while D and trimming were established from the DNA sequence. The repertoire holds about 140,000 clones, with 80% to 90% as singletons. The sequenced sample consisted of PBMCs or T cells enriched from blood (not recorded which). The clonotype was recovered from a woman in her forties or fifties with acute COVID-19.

In nucleotides, the CDR3 is TGTGCCAGCAGTCCATTAGGGACAGATAATTCACCCCTCCACTTT. Its translation is CASSPLGTDNSPLHF. This sequence joins TRBV4-2 and TRBJ1-6; 7 bases map to TRBD1. CDR3 length: 15 amino acids. The germline gives CDR1 LGHNA, CDR2 YNFKEQ. J gave up 5 bases and V 6 bases, and 7 bases lay outside the gene matches.